A single sample gave rise to the 30 T cell receptor beta chains below, sequenced in a study of early T cells in non-severe SARS-CoV-2 infection. TCRdb passed the 5' RACE reads through MiXCR, listing each CDR3 protein once. The repertoire holds 90,000 to 130,000 distinct CDR3 sequences, roughly an eighth seen once, with less than 3.5% in the top ten. The source material was whole blood. The receptors were gathered from an adult who was a healthcare worker with PCR-confirmed SARS-CoV-2 infection or an uninfected control (not recorded which).

This chain uses TRBV12-3 or TRBV12-4 with TRBJ2-1; D gene uncertain. Trimming stripped 0 bases from V and 8 bases from J, with 2 bases between. This CDR3 comprises 11 residues. The CDR3 nucleotides are TGTGCCAGCAGTTTAGCGGATGAGCAGTTCTTC. The encoded protein is CASSLADEQFF.

The chain combines TRBV20-1 with TRBJ1-1; D not resolved. The CDR3 extends over 12 amino acids. Germline V gives CDR1 DFQATT, CDR2 SNEGSKA (reference sequence). With 7 bases removed from V and 0 bases from J, the gap between germline ends came to 9 bases. CDR3 sequence (DNA): TGCAGTGGACGGGTTCTGAACACTGAAGCTTTCTTT. Protein product: CSGRVLNTEAFF.

In its sample, this clonotype was seen many times. This chain joins TRBV7-6 and TRBJ2-7; maybe TRBD2 (7 bases). The CDR3 consists of 14 residues. V was clipped by 3 bases and J by 5 bases, with 14 bases between them. From germline, CDR1 is SGHVS and CDR2 FNYEAQ. CDR3 DNA: TGTGCCAGCAGCTTCGGGGGGCCAGAAGACGAGCAGTACTTC. Translating gives CASSFGGPEDEQYF.

The rearrangement links TRBV5-5 to TRBJ2-7, with 10 bases matching TRBD2. Germline-derived CDR1 and CDR2 are SGHKS and YYEKEE (reference sequence). This CDR3 comprises 15 residues. Trimming cost V 0 bases and J 5 bases; bases outside gene matches: 5. The CDR3 loop reads CASSLEASGSDEQYF. CDR3 coding DNA: TGTGCCAGCAGCTTGGAAGCTAGCGGGAGTGACGAGCAGTACTTC.

The chain combines TRBV20-1 with TRBJ2-3; D is unresolved. Deletions cut 3 bases from V and 7 bases from J, with 14 bases between. This CDR3 has 13 residues. The germline V gene encodes CDR1 DFQATT and CDR2 SNEGSKA (reference sequence). CDR3 residues: CSASRPPSYTQYF. DNA for the CDR3: TGCAGTGCTAGCCGCCCCCCCAGTTATACGCAGTATTTT.

This clonotype was detected only a few times. V is TRBV4-1 and J is TRBJ2-1; 11 positions match TRBD2. The junction had 6 bases not matched to a gene; V was cut back by 2 bases and J by 9 bases. From germline, CDR1 is MGHRA and CDR2 YSYEKL. There are 15 residues in the CDR3. CDR3 amino acids: CASSQNSGRASEQFF. CDR3 coding DNA: TGCGCCAGCAGCCAAAATAGCGGGAGGGCAAGTGAGCAGTTCTTC.

This clonotype was detected many times. The rearrangement links TRBV29-1 to TRBJ2-7, with 8 bases matching TRBD1. The CDR3 consists of 13 residues. V gave up 4 bases and J gave up 2 bases; unmatched junction bases: 4. The germline V gene has CDR1 SQVTM and CDR2 ANQGSEA. CDR3 loop: CSVAGQGTYEQYF. Here the CDR3 DNA reads TGCAGCGTTGCTGGACAGGGAACCTACGAGCAGTACTTC.

There are many counts of this clonotype. This chain links TRBV15 with TRBJ2-3, with D possibly matching TRBD2 (6 bases). Between the trimmed V and J ends, which lost 2 bases and 9 bases, there was a span of 21 bases. Germline CDR1 is LNHNV and CDR2 is YYDKDF (reference sequence). The CDR3 length is 16 residues. The CDR3: CATSRRRDSRVHTQYF. DNA of the CDR3: TGTGCCACCAGCAGACGCCGGGACTCCCGTGTTCACACGCAGTATTTT.

This clonotype was seen many times. The V and J genes are TRBV6-1 and TRBJ2-1, with 7 positions matching TRBD2. Germline trimming cut 2 bases from V and 0 bases from J; bases unmatched to any gene: 4. The CDR3 spans 16 residues. The germline V gene encodes CDR1 MNHNS and CDR2 SASEGT. The CDR3 loop is CASSERRTSSYNEQFF. In DNA, the CDR3 is TGTGCCAGCAGTGAACGGAGGACTAGCTCCTACAATGAGCAGTTCTTC.

J is TRBJ1-4 and V is TRBV12-3 or TRBV12-4; TRBD1 matches at 7 bases. This CDR3 spans 14 amino acids. V dropped 6 bases and J dropped 8; count of bases not matched to a gene: 9. The CDR3 DNA is TGTGCCAGCAGCTTGACAGGGCTTTACGAAAAACTGTTTTTT. Translated, it gives CASSLTGLYEKLFF.

The rearrangement joins TRBV7-9 to TRBJ1-2; unclear D gene. V lost 3 bases and J 5 bases, leaving 7 bases between the germline ends. The CDR3 is 12 amino acids. Germline values: CDR1 SEHNR, CDR2 FQNEAQ (reference sequence). CDR3 sequence reads: CASSFEDYGYTF. The CDR3 DNA reads as TGTGCCAGCAGCTTCGAAGATTATGGCTACACCTTC.

This clonotype was detected a few times. This rearrangement joins TRBV10-3 to TRBJ2-2; no firm D call. Germline values: CDR1 ENHRY, CDR2 SYGVKD. This CDR3 spans 16 amino acids. V lost 0 bases to trimming and J lost 0 bases, with 8 bases between them. CDR3 coding DNA: TGTGCCATCAGTGAGTCGCGACGGACGAACACCGGGGAGCTGTTTTTT. Protein sequence: CAISESRRTNTGELFF.

This clonotype has more than one count but fewer than ten. As DNA, the CDR3 is TGTGCCAGCATCCCCTCGCCAGCGGGCTACAATGAGCAGTTCTTC. It yields the protein CASIPSPAGYNEQFF. The chain is built from TRBV27 and TRBJ2-1; D might be TRBD2 (6 bases). Germline CDR1 is MNHEY and CDR2 is SMNVEV (reference sequence). The CDR3 sequence is 15 residues long. Trimming stripped 7 bases from V and 3 bases from J, with 16 bases between.

This clonotype was counted a few times. The J gene is TRBJ1-2, the V gene TRBV5-6; maybe TRBD1 (6 bases). CDR3 size: 14 residues. Germline assignment: CDR1 SGHDT and CDR2 YYEEEE. The V and J ends lost 3 bases and 5 bases respectively, with 14 bases between them. The CDR3 sequence: CASSSTGTPYGYTF. The CDR3 nucleotides are TGTGCCAGCAGCTCCACAGGGACTCCATATGGCTACACCTTC.

This clonotype was seen ten or more times. This chain links TRBV20-1 with TRBJ2-5; D remains unclear. The ends were cut back, 5 bases at V and 5 bases at J, with 6 bases in the middle. This CDR3 has 10 amino acids. Looked up from germline, CDR1 is DFQATT and CDR2 is SNEGSKA (reference sequence). The CDR3: CSAVGETQYF. The CDR3 nucleotides are TGCAGTGCTGTCGGGGAGACCCAGTACTTC.

The V call is TRBV3-1, the J call TRBJ2-7; D possibly uses TRBD1 or TRBD2 (6 bases each). Per germline, CDR1 LGHDT and CDR2 YNNKEL (reference sequence). Trimming took 4 bases from V and 6 from J, leaving 16 bases between them. The CDR3 covers 14 residues. The CDR3 loop is CASSLAVRGGEQYF. The CDR3 DNA reads as TGTGCCAGCAGCCTAGCGGTCAGGGGAGGCGAGCAGTACTTC.

This clonotype was detected only a few times. V is TRBV29-1 and J is TRBJ2-4; D not resolved. Germline lookup yields CDR1 SQVTM and CDR2 ANQGSEA. V lost 0 bases and J 0 bases, leaving 9 bases between the germline ends. The CDR3 consists of 15 residues. CDR3 coding DNA: TGCAGCGTTGAAGATCTAAGGGTAGCCAAAAACATTCAGTACTTC. As protein: CSVEDLRVAKNIQYF.

This clonotype has a handful of counts. The chain uses TRBV7-6 and TRBJ2-1; D possibly corresponds to TRBD2 (5 bases). CDR3 length: 18 residues. Germline V lookup: CDR1 SGHVS, CDR2 FNYEAQ. The V end was cut by 5 bases, the J end by 0 bases, with 20 bases between. CDR3 in amino acids: CASSPWELELSSYNEQFF. The CDR3 nucleotides are TGTGCCAGCAGCCCCTGGGAGTTAGAACTGAGCTCCTACAATGAGCAGTTCTTC.

The table lists this clonotype with many counts. This chain links TRBV11-2 with TRBJ2-1; 9 bases match TRBD2. V lost 2 bases to trimming and J lost 2 bases; unmatched junction nucleotides: 13. This CDR3 comprises 19 residues. Germline CDR1 and CDR2: SGHAT and FQNNGV. In DNA form, the CDR3 reads TGTGCCAGCAGCTTAAATGGAGCGGGAGGCCATTTTACCTACAATGAGCAGTTCTTC. Its translation is CASSLNGAGGHFTYNEQFF.

This clonotype was detected ten times or more. The V gene is TRBV2, the J gene TRBJ2-2, with TRBD2 matching 13 bases. The CDR3 is 16 amino acids. Trimming at V came to 6 bases and at J to 3 bases, leaving 4 bases not matched to a gene. The germline V gene encodes CDR1 SNHLY and CDR2 FYNNEI. The CDR3 region is CASRKLAGGDTGELFF. CDR3 in DNA: TGTGCCAGCAGGAAACTAGCGGGAGGGGACACCGGGGAGCTGTTTTTT.

Only a few counts were recorded for this clonotype. V is TRBV7-6 and J is TRBJ1-1; no firm D call. Germline lookup yields CDR1 SGHVS and CDR2 FNYEAQ. The CDR3 length is 16 residues. Trimming took 5 bases from V and 2 from J, leaving 18 bases between them. This CDR3 is CASSPLVPGTNTEAFF. DNA of the CDR3: TGTGCCAGCAGCCCCTTAGTTCCTGGTACCAACACTGAAGCTTTCTTT.

This clonotype was found many times. The chain recombines TRBV7-9 with TRBJ1-1, with 8 nucleotides matching TRBD1. This CDR3 is built from 19 residues. Trimming took 1 base from V and 0 from J; bases not matched to a gene: 13. CDR1 and CDR2 (germline): SEHNR, FQNEAQ (reference sequence). The CDR3, as DNA: TGTGCCAGCAGCTTAGTGTGGACAGGGCATCGAGTACTGAACACTGAAGCTTTCTTT. Translated, it gives CASSLVWTGHRVLNTEAFF.

This clonotype was counted a few times. The chain recombines TRBV29-1 with TRBJ2-2; the match to TRBD2 covers 11 bases. With 2 bases clipped from V and 2 bases from J, the junction kept 4 bases outside the gene matches. The V gene's germline CDR1 is SQVTM and CDR2 ANQGSEA. CDR3 size: 16 residues. The CDR3 loop reads CSVETSGGRNTGELFF. CDR3 sequence (DNA): TGCAGCGTTGAAACTAGCGGGGGCCGCAACACCGGGGAGCTGTTTTTT.

The gene calls are TRBV5-4 and TRBJ2-3; perhaps TRBD1 as D (6 bases). Trimming stripped 4 bases from V and 2 bases from J, with 11 bases between. The CDR3 is 14 residues long. CDR1 and CDR2 (germline): SGHNT, YYREEE (reference sequence). The CDR3, as DNA: TGTGCCAGCAGCCGAACAGGGAACACAGATACGCAGTATTTT. This codes for CASSRTGNTDTQYF. Variable domain in full (rest from reference TRBV5-4 and TRBJ2-3): ETGVTQSPTHLIKTRGQQVTLRCSSQSGHNTVSWYQQALGQGPQFIFQYYREEENGRGNFPPRFSGLQFPNYSSELNVNALELDDSALYLCASSRTGNTDTQYFGPGTRLTVL.

In this sample, this clonotype turned up many times. The rearrangement uses TRBV10-3 and TRBJ1-5; D is unresolved. The V end lost 0 bases, the J end lost 4 bases, and 4 bases lay between the germline ends. Looked up from germline, CDR1 is ENHRY and CDR2 is SYGVKD. The CDR3 has 13 amino acids. The CDR3 is CAISESGNQPQHF. The CDR3 DNA sequence: TGTGCCATCAGTGAGTCGGGGAATCAGCCCCAGCATTTT.

This chain joins TRBV4-1 and TRBJ2-1; tentative D call: TRBD2 (5 bases). CDR3 size: 13 residues. Trimming shortened V by 4 bases and J by 4 bases, and 8 bases separated the two germline ends. Germline CDR1 and CDR2: MGHRA and YSYEKL. This chain's CDR3 is CASSPTNYNEQFF. The CDR3 coding sequence is TGCGCCAGCAGCCCGACTAATTACAATGAGCAGTTCTTC.

This clonotype has a count of ten or more. The V and J genes are TRBV28 and TRBJ1-5; 8 nucleotides agree with TRBD1. The CDR3 length is 17 residues. The V segment lost 5 bases and the J segment 3 bases; nucleotides outside the gene matches: 12. CDR1 and CDR2 (germline): MDHEN, SYDVKM. CDR3 in amino acids: CASSPPSGQGFNQPQHF. The CDR3 coding sequence is TGTGCCAGCAGTCCACCATCAGGACAGGGTTTCAATCAGCCCCAGCATTTT.

This clonotype showed up just a few times. The V and J genes are TRBV10-3 and TRBJ2-1; TRBD2 aligns across 12 bases. This CDR3 has 16 amino acids. Unmatched junction bases numbered 8, after V lost 6 bases and J lost 5 bases. Germline lookup yields CDR1 ENHRY and CDR2 SYGVKD. The CDR3 here is CAIRTTSGGRNNEQFF. CDR3 sequence (DNA): TGTGCCATCAGAACGACTAGCGGGGGCCGTAACAATGAGCAGTTCTTC.

This sequence joins TRBV9 and TRBJ1-3; a weak D match, TRBD1 (5 bases). Germline V gives CDR1 SGDLS, CDR2 YYNGEE. Trimming cost V 0 bases and J 4 bases, with 11 bases left between them. CDR3 length: 15 residues. The CDR3 here is CASSVEAGAGNTIYF. The DNA for the CDR3 is TGTGCCAGCAGCGTAGAGGCCGGGGCAGGAAACACCATATATTTT.

The chain couples TRBV28 to TRBJ2-7; no firm D call. The germline gives CDR1 MDHEN, CDR2 SYDVKM. CDR3 length: 12 amino acids. V lost 3 bases, J lost 3 bases, and 6 bases lay in between. The chain's CDR3 is CASSFARYEQYF. CDR3 DNA sequence: TGTGCCAGCAGTTTCGCCCGCTACGAGCAGTACTTC.